Included here is one T cell receptor beta chain sequence, with context. The treatment here: roughly 19 received Ad26.COV2.S at low or high dose, single or two shots; several received placebo; per-sample allocation not given. After the first vaccine or placebo injection, samples were drawn on day 63. This CDR3 has 14 amino acids. Trimming removed 4 bases from V and 6 bases from J; junction bases left unmatched: 7. CDR1 and CDR2 from the germline V gene are SGHRS and YFSETQ. The data stem from a study of Ad26.COV2.S vaccination and SARS-CoV-2 variants. TCRdb's copy holds only in-frame clones and misses some; the assay was immunoSEQ multiplex PCR. Found here are some 300,000 clones, 85% of them singletons; the top ten hold approximately 2.1%.

This clonotype was sampled from a person aged 18 to 65 who received the Ad26.COV2.S COVID-19 vaccine or a placebo. The specimen was peripheral blood, collected in a trial of Ad26.COV2.S vaccine versus placebo. The chain recombines TRBV5-1 with TRBJ1-1; the match to TRBD1 covers 9 bases. The CDR3 spells CASSTGQGPPEAFF. The CDR3 DNA is TGCGCCAGCAGCACGGGACAGGGACCCCCTGAAGCTTTCTTT.